The following is a T cell receptor (beta chain) sequence with its context. What it binds is not known. This entry comes from a study of monozygotic twins with inflammatory bowel disease. Notes on the study in general: No distinction between different T cell subtypes was possible. People with IBD had fewer clonotypes in common with others than healthy twins did, especially with disease activity.

Eight separate reactions per sample served to make cDNA. After re-calling the 5' RACE reads, TCRdb lists one entry per CDR3 protein, DNA absent. The sample data list fewer than 400,000 distinct CDR3 sequences. The CDR3 is made up of 12 amino acids. Material: blood. The chain uses TRBV12-3 or TRBV12-4 and TRBJ2-7. The sequence derives from a human donor with ulcerative colitis or Crohn's disease, or a healthy co-twin of an affected twin (not recorded which). Here the CDR3 reads CASSWGAYEQYF.